The 24 T cell receptor beta chains below were found in one sample sequenced in a study of cytomegalovirus exposure and HLA in healthy donors. Data came from immunoSEQ multiplex PCR; TCRdb stores just in-frame clones and leaves some out. The table has 100,000 to 150,000 clones, roughly 95% seen once. Sequenced material: PBMCs. The receptors derive from a man between 18 and 29 years old in good health and CMV-seronegative.

The J gene is TRBJ2-1, the V gene TRBV6-5; TRBD1 aligns across 7 bases. The trim removed 2 bases at V and 0 bases at J, leaving 1 base unmatched. The CDR3 is 15 residues long. Germline V lookup: CDR1 MNHEY, CDR2 SVGAGI. Here the CDR3 DNA reads TGTGCCAGCAGTTACGGGGACAGCTCCTACAATGAGCAGTTCTTC. Translation gives CASSYGDSSYNEQFF.

With regard to this clone: Other nucleotide sequences from this sample produce the same CDR3. The rearrangement links TRBV2 to TRBJ2-7; weak D call: TRBD1 (6 bases). The length of the CDR3 is 12 residues. Trimming took 5 bases from V and 4 from J, leaving 9 bases between them. Germline CDR1 and CDR2: SNHLY and FYNNEI. For the CDR3, the DNA is TGTGCCAGCAGTACTCAGGGGTACGAGCAGTACTTC. This translates into CASSTQGYEQYF.

The chain uses TRBV6-5 and TRBJ1-1; 9 bases align to TRBD1. Looked up from germline, CDR1 is MNHEY and CDR2 is SVGAGI. The V gene end was trimmed by 6 bases and the J gene end by 5 bases; junction bases not matched to a gene: 7. The CDR3 covers 14 residues. Written as DNA, the CDR3 is TGTGCCAGCAGGAACAGGGGGCTCATGACTGAAGCTTTCTTT. Residues: CASRNRGLMTEAFF.

In DNA form, the CDR3 reads TGTGCCAGCAGCACCCGGACAGAAGCCGAAGCTTTCTTT. It translates to CASSTRTEAEAFF. This sequence joins TRBV11-2 and TRBJ1-1, with a possible D match to TRBD1 (6 bases). V lost 5 bases to trimming and J lost 8 bases, with 15 bases between them. CDR1 is SGHAT, CDR2 FQNNGV, per germline. The CDR3 totals 13 residues.

This chain links TRBV18 with TRBJ1-1, with 7 nucleotides matching TRBD1. Germline V gene sequence: CDR1 KGHSH, CDR2 LQKENI. This CDR3 is 15 amino acids long. V trimming: 3 bases; J trimming: 0 bases; junction bases outside the gene matches: 4. CDR3 DNA sequence: TGTGCCAGCTCACCGCAGACAGGGATGAACACTGAAGCTTTCTTT. Its protein product is CASSPQTGMNTEAFF.

V and J are TRBV11-2 and TRBJ2-5; tentative D call: TRBD1 (6 bases). V was clipped by 5 bases and J by 2 bases, with 9 bases between them. Per germline, CDR1 SGHAT and CDR2 FQNNGV. The CDR3 covers 13 residues. The CDR3 sequence is CASSVGAQETQYF. Written as DNA, the CDR3 is TGTGCCAGCAGCGTGGGGGCTCAAGAGACCCAGTACTTC.

The chain combines TRBV2 with TRBJ1-1; possible D gene TRBD1, 5 bases. The length of the CDR3 is 13 residues. The V end was cut by 5 bases, the J end by 0 bases, with 7 bases between. Germline lookup yields CDR1 SNHLY and CDR2 FYNNEI. CDR3 in amino acids: CASSRQMNTEAFF. The CDR3 region has the DNA TGTGCCAGCAGTCGACAGATGAACACTGAAGCTTTCTTT. The whole variable domain, remainder taken from reference TRBV2 and TRBJ1-1, is EPEVTQTPSHQVTQMGQEVILRCVPISNHLYFYWYRQILGQKVEFLVSFYNNEISEKSEIFDDQFSVERPDGSNFTLKIRSTKLEDSAMYFCASSRQMNTEAFFGQGTRLTVV.

The chain links TRBV9 to TRBJ2-3; 9 bases are shared with TRBD2. The CDR3 contains 17 residues. V shed 2 bases and J 8 bases; nucleotides not matched to a gene: 15. Germline V gene lookup returns CDR1 SGDLS and CDR2 YYNGEE. The CDR3 DNA sequence: TGTGCCAGCAGCGTTGGGGGGCTAGCGGGGAGGCAGTCTACGCAGTATTTT. It yields the protein CASSVGGLAGRQSTQYF.

The genes are TRBV4-1 and TRBJ2-1; D not resolved. Trimming took off 2 bases at V and 9 bases at J, with 14 bases between the two ends. The germline CDR1 and CDR2 sequences are MGHRA and YSYEKL. This CDR3 region has 14 residues. CDR3 sequence (DNA): TGCGCCAGCAGCCAAAAAACCACGCCCGGTGAGCAGTTCTTC. Amino acids: CASSQKTTPGEQFF.

The chain recombines TRBV7-2 with TRBJ1-2; no reliable D call. The V gene lost 1 base and the J gene lost 4 bases, with 10 bases spanning the gap. This CDR3 is built from 14 residues. Germline assignment: CDR1 SGHTA and CDR2 FQGNSA. CDR3 protein: CASSLDAGGYGYTF. In DNA form, the CDR3 reads TGTGCCAGCAGCTTAGACGCGGGTGGCTATGGCTACACCTTC.

The J gene is TRBJ2-3, the V gene TRBV27; D is uncertain. This CDR3 is 14 amino acids long. Trimming left V 2 bases short and J 0 bases short, with 6 bases between. Germline-derived CDR1 and CDR2 are MNHEY and SMNVEV (reference sequence). CDR3 sequence reads: CASSLPSSTDTQYF. As DNA, the CDR3 is TGTGCCAGCAGTTTACCTTCGAGCACAGATACGCAGTATTTT.

The gene calls are TRBV6-5 and TRBJ1-5, with D possibly TRBD1 on 5 matching bases. The germline CDR1 and CDR2 sequences are MNHEY and SVGAGI. This CDR3 has 14 amino acids. Between the trimmed V and J ends, which lost 2 bases and 5 bases, there was a span of 10 bases. DNA for the CDR3: TGTGCCAGCAGTTACCGACAGACCGATCAGCCCCAGCATTTT. This gives the protein CASSYRQTDQPQHF.

This clone was counted only a few times. The J gene is TRBJ1-1, the V gene TRBV5-1; 7 bases are a match to TRBD1. CDR1 and CDR2 (germline): SGHRS, YFSETQ. CDR3 length equals 15 residues. After removal of 0 bases from V and 5 bases from J, the junction contained 7 bases not matched to a gene. The CDR3 sequence: CASSLAEQGKTEAFF. CDR3 in DNA: TGCGCCAGCAGCTTGGCCGAACAGGGGAAAACTGAAGCTTTCTTT.

This chain uses TRBV2 with TRBJ2-1; 14 nucleotides line up with TRBD2. V was pared by 5 bases and J by 7 bases, with 4 bases of the junction left unmatched. The CDR3 runs 15 residues. Germline V gives CDR1 SNHLY, CDR2 FYNNEI. CDR3 sequence: CASSTGTSGSNEQFF. CDR3 DNA sequence: TGTGCCAGCAGTACCGGGACTAGCGGGAGTAATGAGCAGTTCTTC.

The J gene is TRBJ1-5, the V gene TRBV28; no clear D gene. The CDR3 consists of 15 residues. V lost 8 bases and J 4 bases, leaving 18 bases between the germline ends. Germline CDR1 MDHEN, CDR2 SYDVKM. This chain's CDR3 is CASGQPGLKNQPQHF. The CDR3 bases are TGTGCCAGCGGCCAGCCGGGATTAAAGAATCAGCCCCAGCATTTT.

The chain is built from TRBV6-6 and TRBJ2-3, with D perhaps TRBD2 (6 bases). This CDR3 has 14 amino acids. The V and J ends lost 6 bases and 0 bases respectively, with 10 bases between them. The V gene's germline CDR1 is MNHNY and CDR2 SVGAGI (reference sequence). In DNA form, the CDR3 reads TGTGCCAGCAGCCCTGGGACTAGCACAGATACGCAGTATTTT. It encodes CASSPGTSTDTQYF.

This chain connects TRBV5-6 to TRBJ2-2; 8 nucleotides match TRBD1. Germline trimming cut 3 bases from V and 6 bases from J; bases unmatched to any gene: 19. The CDR3 is made up of 19 amino acids. From germline, CDR1 is SGHDT and CDR2 YYEEEE. DNA for the CDR3: TGTGCCAGCAGCTCGAACGGGCATACAGGGGGTGCTGCCCCCGGGGAGCTGTTTTTT. It translates to CASSSNGHTGGAAPGELFF.

The V and J genes are TRBV25-1 and TRBJ1-4; 7 bases fit TRBD1. The CDR3 is 18 residues long. The J segment lost 1 base and the V segment lost 4 bases, leaving 12 bases of the junction unmatched. CDR1 MGHDK and CDR2 SYGVNS come from the germline V gene. CDR3 nucleotides: TGTGCCAGCAGTGCAGCCCGGGACAGAATAGGAACTAATGAAAAACTGTTTTTT. Its translation: CASSAARDRIGTNEKLFF. The entire variable domain, with the rest obtained from reference TRBV25-1 and TRBJ1-4, is as follows: EADIYQTPRYLVIGTGKKITLECSQTMGHDKMYWYQQDPGMELHLIHYSYGVNSTEKGDLSSESTVSRIRTEHFPLTLESARPSHTSQYLCASSAARDRIGTNEKLFFGSGTQLSVL.

The V gene is TRBV11-3, the J gene TRBJ2-7; D is uncertain. The CDR3 runs to 12 residues. Germline values: CDR1 SGHNT, CDR2 YENEEA. Trimming stripped 5 bases from V and 2 bases from J, with 7 bases between. The CDR3 reads CASSPQAYEQYF. In DNA, the CDR3 is TGTGCCAGCAGCCCGCAGGCCTACGAGCAGTACTTC. Full variable domain (remainder filled in from reference TRBV11-3 and TRBJ2-7): EAGVVQSPRYKIIEKKQPVAFWCNPISGHNTLYWYLQNLGQGPELLIRYENEEAVDDSQLPKDRFSAERLKGVDSTLKIQPAELGDSAVYLCASSPQAYEQYFGPGTRLTVT.

The chain joins TRBV10-3 to TRBJ1-3; D ambiguous. The V gene's germline CDR1 is ENHRY and CDR2 SYGVKD. V was trimmed by 7 bases and J by 0 bases, leaving 7 bases between them. The CDR3 covers 13 residues. The CDR3 bases are TGTGCCATCATCCCCGGCTCTGGAAACACCATATATTTT. As protein: CAIIPGSGNTIYF.

This CDR3 reads CASSLTGLAGMSYEQYF. In DNA form, the CDR3 reads TGTGCCAGCAGCCTTACCGGACTAGCGGGAATGTCCTACGAGCAGTACTTC. The gene calls are TRBV7-2 and TRBJ2-7, with 12 bases identical to TRBD2. The germline V gene encodes CDR1 SGHTA and CDR2 FQGNSA. The junction had 9 bases not matched to a gene; V was cut back by 5 bases and J by 1 base. This CDR3 is built from 17 residues. The full variable domain, rest sourced from reference TRBV7-2 and TRBJ2-7, is GAGVSQSPSNKVTEKGKDVELRCDPISGHTALYWYRQSLGQGLEFLIYFQGNSAPDKSGLPSDRFSAERTGGSVSTLTIQRTQQEDSAVYLCASSLTGLAGMSYEQYFGPGTRLTVT.

V usage is TRBV5-6 and J usage is TRBJ2-2; the match to TRBD1 covers 7 bases. The length of the CDR3 is 16 residues. The ends lost 4 bases at V and 0 bases at J; junction bases unmatched: 6. Germline V gene sequence: CDR1 SGHDT, CDR2 YYEEEE. The DNA of the CDR3 is TGTGCCAGCAGCCCTATGACAGGGACGAACACCGGGGAGCTGTTTTTT. This gives the protein CASSPMTGTNTGELFF.

The chain combines TRBV28 with TRBJ2-4; TRBD2 matches 8 bases. CDR1 MDHEN and CDR2 SYDVKM come from the germline V gene. Trimming removed 5 bases from V and 7 bases from J; junction bases left unmatched: 7. This CDR3 has 14 residues. The CDR3 DNA reads as TGTGCCAGCAGTGACCGGGGGGGCAGTAACATTCAGTACTTC. Its translation is CASSDRGGSNIQYF.

The chain carries TRBV4-1 and TRBJ2-1, with 7 bases lining up with TRBD2. The V gene's germline CDR1 is MGHRA and CDR2 YSYEKL. The V segment lost 0 bases and the J segment 5 bases; nucleotides outside the gene matches: 7. This CDR3 is 16 amino acids long. The CDR3: CASSQEETSRNNEQFF. CDR3 coding DNA: TGCGCCAGCAGCCAAGAGGAGACTAGCAGAAACAATGAGCAGTTCTTC.